The 19 T cell receptor beta chains below were found in one sample sequenced in a study of blood T cells in healthy people across ages. Using a J-beta primer mix together with a sample-barcoded 5' primer, a second PCR was run for roughly 7 to 12 cycles. TCRdb itself ran the 5' RACE reads through MiXCR, one entry per CDR3 protein. This sample yields 450,000 to 700,000 distinct CDR3 sequences, of which approximately 25% are seen a single time; approximately 18% belongs to the top ten. The source material was blood. The receptors here all came from a woman in her 70s in good health.

This clonotype has a handful of counts. This chain links TRBV19 with TRBJ2-2; no firm D call. V dropped 7 bases and J dropped 2 bases, with 11 bases sitting between them. The CDR3 covers 14 residues. CDR1 is LNHDA, CDR2 SQIVND, per germline (reference sequence). This CDR3 is CASKGGPNTGELFF. The CDR3, as DNA: TGTGCCAGTAAAGGTGGTCCAAACACCGGGGAGCTGTTTTTT.

There are many counts of this clonotype. This rearrangement joins TRBV15 to TRBJ2-5, with D hard to call. The CDR3 covers 17 residues. The V end was cut by 1 base, the J end by 1 base, with 16 bases between. The germline gives CDR1 LNHNV, CDR2 YYDKDF (reference sequence). The CDR3 spells CATSRGAGRSFQETQYF. CDR3 DNA: TGTGCCACCAGCAGAGGCGCCGGTCGCAGCTTCCAAGAGACCCAGTACTTC.

The V and J genes are TRBV5-1 and TRBJ2-1, with TRBD1 identical over 9 bases. Near its end, the DNA agrees better with TRBJ2-5, so the J call may be wrong. Per the germline V gene, CDR1 is SGHRS and CDR2 is YFSETQ. The CDR3 extends over 16 amino acids. CDR3 nucleotide sequence: TGCGCCAGCAGCACTCCCGGGACAGGGAAACAAGAGACCCAGTACTTC. Encoded protein: CASSTPGTGKQETQYF.

CDR3: CASSWTQASGGLYQETQYF. The DNA for the CDR3 is TGTGCCAGCAGCTGGACTCAGGCTAGCGGGGGCCTGTACCAAGAGACCCAGTACTTC. The chain employs TRBV7-9 and TRBJ2-5, with 10 bases fitting TRBD2. Per germline, CDR1 SEHNR and CDR2 FQNEAQ (reference sequence). The CDR3 covers 19 residues. With 4 bases clipped from V and 0 bases from J, the junction kept 14 bases outside the gene matches.

Here the CDR3 reads CASSWMGLAGYTF. CDR3 in DNA: TGTGCCAGCAGTTGGATGGGCCTCGCGGGCTACACCTTC. The genes are TRBV12-3 or TRBV12-4 and TRBJ1-2; D is unresolved. This CDR3 is 13 amino acids long. The V end was cut by 4 bases, the J end by 8 bases, with 14 bases between.

V is TRBV20-1 and J is TRBJ2-7; D unresolved. The CDR3 loop spans 14 amino acids. Trimming left V 5 bases short and J 4 bases short, with 18 bases between. The germline V gene encodes CDR1 DFQATT and CDR2 SNEGSKA (reference sequence). This CDR3 reads CSALFGTASYEQYF. CDR3 nucleotide sequence: TGCAGTGCTTTGTTCGGAACCGCGTCTTACGAGCAGTACTTC.

The chain couples TRBV14 to TRBJ1-2; possible D gene TRBD1, 5 bases. Germline CDR1 is SGHDN and CDR2 is FVKESK. Trimming shortened V by 4 bases and J by 4 bases, and 13 bases separated the two germline ends. The CDR3 extends over 14 amino acids. CDR3 DNA sequence: TGTGCCAGCAGCCCTTGGGGGATACCCTATGGCTACACCTTC. Protein: CASSPWGIPYGYTF.

This clonotype has just a few counts. The CDR3 protein is CASSEGGQGPTEAFF. The CDR3 nucleotides are TGTGCCAGCAGCGAAGGGGGACAGGGACCGACTGAAGCTTTCTTT. The chain couples TRBV9 to TRBJ1-1; 9 positions agree with TRBD1. Germline-derived CDR1 and CDR2 are SGDLS and YYNGEE. The CDR3 covers 15 residues. Germline trimming cut 3 bases from V and 5 bases from J; bases unmatched to any gene: 8.

This chain links TRBV4-3 with TRBJ2-3, with D hard to call. Germline V gene lookup returns CDR1 LGHNA and CDR2 YSLEER. V shed 0 bases and J shed 5 bases, with 6 bases lying between them. The CDR3 totals 13 residues. The CDR3 region is CASSQESGDTQYF. The CDR3, as DNA: TGCGCCAGCAGCCAAGAAAGTGGAGATACGCAGTATTTT.

The rearrangement joins TRBV4-3 to TRBJ2-5; 7 nucleotides agree with TRBD1. Germline CDR1 is LGHNA and CDR2 is YSLEER. The trim removed 0 bases at V and 5 bases at J, leaving 6 bases unmatched. The CDR3 consists of 15 residues. This chain's CDR3 is CASSQERGGWETQYF. The CDR3 DNA reads TGCGCCAGCAGCCAAGAGAGAGGGGGCTGGGAGACCCAGTACTTC.

Of note for this clonotype: The junction departs from the called germline gene at one end, perhaps through a read error. The chain combines TRBV5-4 with TRBJ2-2; D possibly corresponds to TRBD2 (6 bases). CDR3 length: 16 residues. Per the germline V gene, CDR1 is SGHNT and CDR2 is YYREEE (reference sequence). CDR3 sequence reads: CASSLSRGANTEELFF. The CDR3 DNA is TGTGCCAGCAGCTTGTCCCGCGGGGCGAACACCGAGGAGCTGTTTTTT.

The sample holds a few counts of this clonotype. The genes are TRBV7-9 and TRBJ2-5; D not resolved. CDR3 length: 13 amino acids. The V end was cut by 3 bases, the J end by 5 bases, with 10 bases between. Germline V gene sequence: CDR1 SEHNR, CDR2 FQNEAQ (reference sequence). For the CDR3, the DNA is TGTGCCAGCAGCTTGCCAAGCGTGGAGACCCAGTACTTC. It specifies CASSLPSVETQYF.

This clonotype was detected only a few times. The chain has TRBV20-1 and TRBJ2-3; D possibly corresponds to TRBD2 (5 bases). V gave up 5 bases and J gave up 3 bases, with 15 bases separating them. CDR3 size: 14 residues. Germline lookup yields CDR1 DFQATT and CDR2 SNEGSKA (reference sequence). The CDR3 here is CSAEVPGETDTQYF. The CDR3 region has the DNA TGCAGTGCTGAAGTCCCCGGGGAAACAGATACGCAGTATTTT.

This sequence joins TRBV20-1 and TRBJ2-3; possibly TRBD1 or TRBD2 for D (6 bases each). Trimming took 1 base from V and 6 from J, leaving 20 bases between them. This CDR3 has 16 residues. Germline CDR1 reads DFQATT; CDR2 reads SNEGSKA (reference sequence). In DNA, the CDR3 is TGCAGTGCTAGAGTGGGGGGCCCCCTACTTGGCGATACGCAGTATTTT. This codes for CSARVGGPLLGDTQYF.

CDR3 nucleotide sequence: TGTGCCAGCAGCCAAAGAGCGGGGGGTCACAATGAGCAGTTCTTC. It specifies CASSQRAGGHNEQFF. V and J are TRBV14 and TRBJ2-1; TRBD2 aligns across 9 bases. The CDR3 contains 15 residues. Losses at the gene ends were 2 bases for V and 5 bases for J; bases not matched to a gene: 4. Germline V CDR1 and CDR2: SGHDN, FVKESK. The full variable domain, with the rest looked up from reference TRBV14 and TRBJ2-1, is EAGVTQFPSHSVIEKGQTVTLRCDPISGHDNLYWYRRVMGKEIKFLLHFVKESKQDESGMPNNRFLAERTGGTYSTLKVQPAELEDSGVYFCASSQRAGGHNEQFFGPGTRLTVL.

The J gene is TRBJ2-2, the V gene TRBV4-3, with 10 bases aligning to TRBD2. Germline V gene lookup returns CDR1 LGHNA and CDR2 YSLEER. CDR3 size: 15 residues. The trim removed 8 bases at V and 6 bases at J, leaving 9 bases unmatched. This CDR3 is CASAGAGGMAGELFF. CDR3 in DNA: TGCGCCAGCGCCGGAGCGGGGGGGATGGCCGGGGAGCTGTTTTTT.

The sample holds a few counts of this clonotype. This sequence joins TRBV6-6 and TRBJ1-2, with TRBD1 matching 7 bases. Trimming cost V 6 bases and J 1 base; bases outside gene matches: 11. CDR1 and CDR2 from the germline V gene are MNHNY and SVGAGI (reference sequence). This CDR3 is built from 16 residues. CDR3 DNA: TGTGCCAGCAGGGATCCGGGACAGCTTAGTAACTATGGCTACACCTTC. Its protein product is CASRDPGQLSNYGYTF.

This clonotype was counted a few times. The genes are TRBV19 and TRBJ2-7; D gene uncertain. V was trimmed by 1 base and J by 3 bases, leaving 7 bases between them. The germline V gene has CDR1 LNHDA and CDR2 SQIVND (reference sequence). The CDR3 loop spans 13 amino acids. CDR3 bases: TGTGCCAGTAGTATAGCTGCCGGCTACGAGCAGTACTTC. Translated: CASSIAAGYEQYF.

The chain recombines TRBV7-2 with TRBJ2-3, with unresolved D. CDR1 and CDR2 from the germline V gene are SGHTA and FQGNSA. Trimming stripped 3 bases from V and 5 bases from J, with 6 bases between. The CDR3 has 12 residues. The CDR3 sequence is CASSFSRDTQYF. The CDR3, as DNA: TGTGCCAGCAGCTTCTCGAGAGATACGCAGTATTTT.